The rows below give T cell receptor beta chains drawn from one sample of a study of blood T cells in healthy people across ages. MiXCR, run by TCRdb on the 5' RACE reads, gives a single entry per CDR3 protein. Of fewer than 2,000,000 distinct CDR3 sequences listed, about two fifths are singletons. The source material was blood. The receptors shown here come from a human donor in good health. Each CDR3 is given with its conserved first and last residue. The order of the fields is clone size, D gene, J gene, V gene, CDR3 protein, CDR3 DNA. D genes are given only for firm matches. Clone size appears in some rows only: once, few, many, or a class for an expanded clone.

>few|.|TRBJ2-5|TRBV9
CASSVAGATTEQYF
TGTGCCAGCAGCGTAGCGGGGGCCACAACGGAGCAGTACTTC
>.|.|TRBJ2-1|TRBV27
CASSFRGAYLTDNEQFF
TGTGCCAGCAGTTTCCGGGGGGCCTATCTGACTGACAATGAGCAGTTCTTC
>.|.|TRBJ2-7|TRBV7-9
CASSNEDKPYEQYF
TGTGCCAGCAGCAACGAGGACAAACCCTACGAGCAGTACTTC
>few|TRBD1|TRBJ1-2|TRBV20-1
CSAEWGTGGYGYTF
TGCAGTGCTGAATGGGGAACAGGGGGATATGGCTACACCTTC
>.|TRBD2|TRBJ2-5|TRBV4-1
CASSQYVLAGQETQYF
TGCGCCAGCAGCCAATATGTACTAGCGGGGCAAGAGACCCAGTACTTC
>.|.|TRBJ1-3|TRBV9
CASSTHRDPTSGNTIYF
TGTGCCAGCAGCACCCACAGGGACCCAACCTCTGGAAACACCATATATTTT
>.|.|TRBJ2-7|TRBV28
CASNPRASAYEQYF
TGTGCCAGCAACCCTAGGGCCTCCGCCTACGAGCAGTACTTC
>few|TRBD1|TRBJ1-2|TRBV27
CASSSLRTGKKNYGYTF
TGTGCCAGCAGTTCCTTAAGGACAGGGAAGAAGAACTATGGCTACACCTTC
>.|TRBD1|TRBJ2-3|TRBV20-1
CSAHRDRALVTDTQYF
TGCAGTGCTCACCGGGACAGGGCTCTTGTCACAGATACGCAGTATTTT
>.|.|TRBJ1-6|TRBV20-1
CSARDHAGDSPLHF
TGCAGTGCTAGAGATCATGCGGGAGATTCACCCCTCCACTTT
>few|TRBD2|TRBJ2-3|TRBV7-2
CASRSGGAFDTQYF
TGTGCCAGCAGAAGCGGGGGGGCCTTCGATACGCAGTATTTT
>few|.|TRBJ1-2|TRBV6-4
CASSDSVGLDGYTF
TGTGCCAGCAGTGACTCGGTGGGACTCGACGGCTACACCTTC
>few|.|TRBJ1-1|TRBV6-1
CASSEGHLNTEAFF
TGTGCCAGCAGTGAGGGACACCTGAACACTGAAGCTTTCTTT
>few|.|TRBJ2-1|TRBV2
CASSDPGEGTVNERFF
TGTGCCAGCAGTGATCCGGGCGAGGGGACGGTCAATGAGCGGTTCTTC
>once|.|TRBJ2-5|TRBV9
CASSVAYGRQETQYF
TGTGCCAGCAGCGTAGCTTACGGCCGTCAAGAGACCCAGTACTTC
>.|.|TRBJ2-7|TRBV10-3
CAISEVGGSSYEQYF
TGTGCCATCAGTGAAGTGGGGGGCAGTTCCTACGAGCAGTACTTC
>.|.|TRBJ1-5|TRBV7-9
CASSLEGSGVYSNQPQHF
TGTGCCAGCAGCTTAGAAGGGTCCGGGGTTTATAGCAATCAGCCCCAGCATTTT
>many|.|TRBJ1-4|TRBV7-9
CASSLAGGRIEKLFF
TGTGCCAGCAGCTTAGCGGGCGGACGGATTGAAAAACTGTTTTTT
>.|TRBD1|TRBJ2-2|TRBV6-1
CAGFSVGQLNTGELFF
TGTGCCGGCTTCTCGGTGGGACAGTTGAACACCGGGGAGCTGTTTTTT
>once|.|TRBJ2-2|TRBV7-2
CASSLGGGSQEWELFF
TGTGCCAGCAGCTTAGGAGGCGGCAGCCAAGAATGGGAGCTGTTTTTT
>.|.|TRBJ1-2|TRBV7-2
CASSPSPPGYLNYGYTF
TGTGCCAGCAGCCCCTCCCCTCCAGGGTACCTTAACTATGGCTACACCTTC
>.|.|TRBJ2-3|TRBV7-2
CTSSLRSRVSTDTQYF
TGTACCAGTAGCTTAAGGTCGCGGGTTAGCACAGATACGCAGTATTTT
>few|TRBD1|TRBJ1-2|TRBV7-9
CASSHHRDRDNYGYTF
TGTGCCAGCAGCCATCACCGGGACAGGGACAACTATGGCTACACCTTC
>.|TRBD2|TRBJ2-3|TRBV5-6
CASSLDVGGSTDTQYF
TGTGCCAGCAGCTTGGATGTGGGGGGGAGCACAGATACGCAGTATTTT
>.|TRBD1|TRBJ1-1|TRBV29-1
CSVRTGDTEAFF
TGTAGCGTTCGGACAGGGGACACTGAAGCTTTCTTT
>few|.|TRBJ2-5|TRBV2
CASRRNLVRLQETQYF
TGTGCCAGCAGAAGGAACCTAGTCCGCCTCCAAGAGACCCAGTACTTC
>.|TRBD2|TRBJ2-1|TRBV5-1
CASSPTSGGAGGNEQFF
TGCGCCAGCAGCCCGACTAGCGGGGGGGCCGGTGGCAATGAGCAGTTCTTC
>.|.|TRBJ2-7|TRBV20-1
CSAKVSASYEQYF
TGCAGTGCTAAGGTCTCAGCGAGCTACGAGCAGTACTTC
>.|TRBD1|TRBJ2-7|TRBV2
CASNAETGGFPYEQYF
TGTGCCAGCAATGCCGAGACAGGGGGCTTCCCCTACGAGCAGTACTTC
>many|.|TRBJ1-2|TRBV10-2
CASSESPAYGYTF
TGCGCCAGCAGTGAGTCTCCAGCGTATGGCTACACCTTC